The T cell receptor (beta chain) under discussion was sequenced for a study of cytomegalovirus exposure and HLA in healthy donors. Study-wide results and limits: Generally TCR sequences proved uncommon, though certain public TCRs appeared in numerous donors.

Concerning this clone: Its matching antigen is unknown.

With 4 bases removed from V and 10 bases from J, the gap between germline ends came to 9 bases. This CDR3 region has 12 residues. The V gene's germline CDR1 is SGHDT and CDR2 YYEEEE. Repertoires were generated with immunoSEQ multiplex PCR, while TCRdb's copy carries only in-frame clones and drops some. The sample contains roughly 120,000 clones, about 83% of which appear only once. The chain employs TRBV5-6 and TRBJ1-6, with D unresolved. The receptor's source is a woman aged 25 to 39 in good health and CMV-seronegative. Sequencing input: PBMCs. CDR3 DNA: TGTGCCAGCAGCCGCGAAAGATCACCCCTCCACTTT. It yields the protein CASSRERSPLHF.